The next 10 T cell receptor beta chains were all read from a single sample in a study of cytomegalovirus exposure and HLA in healthy donors. Amplification used 60 Vbeta primers and 13 Jbeta primers. Assay used: immunoSEQ multiplex PCR; TCRdb lists only in-frame clones, some missing. The data hold roughly 110,000 clones, with roughly 87% observed a single time. The sequenced sample was PBMCs. These receptors were obtained from a man aged 25-40 years in good health and CMV-seropositive.

The chain employs TRBV7-8 and TRBJ2-3, with no clear D. The CDR3 is 16 amino acids. The germline V gene encodes CDR1 SGHVS and CDR2 FQNEAQ. V lost 1 base and J 0 bases, leaving 11 bases between the germline ends. The CDR3 DNA reads TGTGCCAGCAGCTTAGTGCGTAGAACTAGCACAGATACGCAGTATTTT. This encodes CASSLVRRTSTDTQYF.

Comments on this clone: A read error may produce the germline difference seen at one junction end. The chain links TRBV10-3 to TRBJ2-4; D is possibly TRBD1 (6 bases). CDR1 and CDR2 from the germline V gene are ENHRY and SYGVKD. The CDR3 loop spans 13 amino acids. CDR3 in amino acids: CAISPGQINSQYF. CDR3 in DNA: TGTGCCATCAGTCCAGGACAGATAAACAGTCAGTACTTC.

This chain connects TRBV5-1 to TRBJ1-2; D may be TRBD1 (5 bases). The V end was cut by 4 bases, the J end by 5 bases, with 15 bases between. The germline V gene encodes CDR1 SGHRS and CDR2 YFSETQ. This CDR3 is built from 14 residues. The CDR3 sequence is CASSPQDTAYGYTF. The CDR3 DNA follows: TGCGCCAGCAGCCCCCAGGACACGGCTTATGGCTACACCTTC.

The CDR3 protein is CASSIGLAQGNEQFF. The CDR3 DNA reads as TGTGCCAGCAGCATCGGACTAGCCCAAGGGAATGAGCAGTTCTTC. J is TRBJ2-1 and V is TRBV13, with 8 bases matching TRBD2. Germline V gives CDR1 PRHDT, CDR2 FYEKMQ (reference sequence). The J segment lost 7 bases and the V segment lost 5 bases, leaving 10 bases of the junction unmatched. This CDR3 is 15 amino acids long.

V usage is TRBV9 and J usage is TRBJ2-5; 7 nucleotides agree with TRBD1. The CDR3 has 16 amino acids. Germline V gives CDR1 SGDLS, CDR2 YYNGEE. V lost 0 bases to trimming and J lost 5 bases; unmatched junction nucleotides: 10. In DNA, the CDR3 is TGTGCCAGCAGCGTAGGGGGTAGGGGGCGTGGTGAGACCCAGTACTTC. Amino acid sequence: CASSVGGRGRGETQYF. Complete variable domain (other parts from reference TRBV9 and TRBJ2-5): DSGVTQTPKHLITATGQRVTLRCSPRSGDLSVYWYQQSLDQGLQFLIQYYNGEERAKGNILERFSAQQFPDLHSELNLSSLELGDSALYFCASSVGGRGRGETQYFGPGTRLLVL.

This chain links TRBV10-3 with TRBJ2-7; possibly TRBD2 for D (6 bases). V dropped 6 bases and J dropped 1 base, with 10 bases sitting between them. CDR3 length equals 13 residues. CDR1 and CDR2 from the germline V gene are ENHRY and SYGVKD. CDR3 sequence: CAISPGLSYEQYF. The CDR3 DNA reads TGTGCCATCAGCCCGGGACTTTCCTACGAGCAGTACTTC.

Turning to this clone: Sequence at one end of the junction differs from germline and may be a read error. V is TRBV6-5 and J is TRBJ2-4; the match to TRBD1 covers 7 bases. The CDR3 is 13 residues long. Germline CDR1 reads MNHEY; CDR2 reads SVGAGI. In nucleotides, the CDR3 is TGTGCCAGCTCCCAGGGGGATCAAAACAGTCAGTACTTC. This sequence encodes CASSQGDQNSQYF.

V is TRBV5-1 and J is TRBJ1-1; maybe TRBD1 (6 bases). The CDR3 has 16 residues. The V gene's germline CDR1 is SGHRS and CDR2 YFSETQ. Trimming took 3 bases from V and 3 from J, leaving 18 bases between them. CDR3 nucleotides: TGCGCCAGCAGCTCACTAGGGGGGGTAGGGTACACTGAAGCTTTCTTT. Translation gives CASSSLGGVGYTEAFF.

The chain joins TRBV6-5 to TRBJ2-3; D is undetermined. Germline V gene lookup returns CDR1 MNHEY and CDR2 SVGAGI. V was clipped by 6 bases and J by 1 base, with 11 bases between them. This CDR3 comprises 14 residues. CDR3 residues: CASRQPSGTDTQYF. CDR3 coding DNA: TGTGCCAGCAGACAGCCCTCCGGCACAGATACGCAGTATTTT.

The CDR3 reads CASTGQGGNQPQHF. The CDR3 DNA reads as TGTGCCAGTACCGGACAGGGGGGAAATCAGCCCCAGCATTTT. This chain links TRBV19 with TRBJ1-5; 10 bases match TRBD1. This CDR3 has 14 residues. V lost 7 bases to trimming and J lost 4 bases; unmatched junction nucleotides: 4. Germline V CDR1 and CDR2: LNHDA, SQIVND (reference sequence).